This is a list of T cell receptor beta chains from one sample in a study of shared clonotypes between healthy human individuals. Produced via immunoSEQ multiplex PCR; TCRdb's table is partial and in-frame only. The sample holds approximately 2.1 million clones, 80% to 95% seen once. Sequenced sample: naive CD4+ T cells from PBMCs. These TCRs come from a young man in good health. Some clones in this sample may be carry-over from other donors' samples. CDR3s include the opening cysteine and the closing phenylalanine or tryptophan. A D gene is named only where the DNA matches it firmly. The listing skips clone size in some rows; elsewhere it reads once, few, many or a size class.

-	-	TRBJ2-3	TRBV23-1	CASSQSRLRDPSTTDTQYF	TGCGCCAGCAGTCAATCCCGGCTCCGGGACCCCTCCACCACAGATACGCAGTATTTT
few	-	TRBJ1-1	TRBV6-1	CASSEWAAGTEAFF	TGTGCCAGCAGTGAGTGGGCCGCAGGGACTGAAGCTTTCTTT
-	-	TRBJ2-7	TRBV27	CASSSQDWTGSYEQYF	TGTGCCAGCAGTTCGCAGGACTGGACGGGCTCCTACGAGCAGTACTTC
many	TRBD1	TRBJ2-6	TRBV7-9	CASSPLTGGYRAGANVLTF	TGTGCCAGCAGCCCCCTGACAGGGGGCTATAGGGCTGGGGCCAACGTCCTGACTTTC
-	-	TRBJ2-5	TRBV6-6	CASRSGQRRETQYF	TGTGCCAGCAGATCTGGACAGCGAAGGGAGACCCAGTACTTC
-	-	TRBJ1-2	TRBV2	CASSEGTNYGYTF	TGTGCCAGCAGTGAAGGGACCAACTATGGCTACACCTTC
-	-	TRBJ1-3	TRBV29-1	CSVAITLGNTIYF	TGCAGCGTTGCTATTACCCTCGGGAACACCATATATTTT
-	-	TRBJ2-5	TRBV6-6	CASRPDNMGETQYF	TGTGCCAGCAGACCTGACAATATGGGTGAGACCCAGTACTTC
once	TRBD1	TRBJ1-4	TRBV2	CASRQQGVREKLFF	TGTGCCAGCCGACAACAGGGGGTTCGGGAAAAACTGTTTTTT
-	-	TRBJ1-4	TRBV5-1	CASSTGQSSNEKLFF	TGCGCCAGCAGCACCGGACAGTCTTCTAATGAAAAACTGTTTTTT
-	-	TRBJ2-1	TRBV20-1	CSADRSNEQFF	TGCAGTGCCGACAGGAGTAATGAGCAGTTCTTC
-	-	TRBJ2-2	TRBV7-3	CASSQSGGSTTGELFF	TGTGCCAGCAGCCAAAGTGGGGGGAGTACCACCGGGGAGCTGTTTTTT
once	TRBD1	TRBJ2-7	TRBV5-1	CASSRGQGNLYEQYF	TGCGCCAGCAGCCGAGGACAGGGAAATTTATACGAGCAGTACTTC
-	-	TRBJ2-2	TRBV5-1	CASSSDRPANTGELFF	TGCGCCAGCAGCTCCGACAGACCCGCGAACACCGGGGAGCTGTTTTTT
-	TRBD2	TRBJ2-2	TRBV7-3	CASSLGTPGAGGAGELFF	TGTGCCAGCAGCTTAGGGACACCTGGAGCGGGGGGCGCCGGGGAGCTGTTTTTT
-	TRBD1	TRBJ2-3	TRBV28	CASSSPGQVITDTQYF	TGTGCCAGCAGTTCACCGGGACAGGTGATTACAGATACGCAGTATTTT
-	-	TRBJ1-4	TRBV6-5	CASTPEWGEKLFF	TGTGCCAGCACCCCCGAGTGGGGTGAAAAACTGTTTTTT
-	-	TRBJ1-5	TRBV5-4	CASSPAPGSGNQPQHF	TGTGCCAGCAGCCCCGCCCCAGGGTCCGGCAATCAGCCCCAGCATTTT
-	TRBD1	TRBJ1-4	TRBV7-9	CASSADRVATNEKLFF	TGTGCCAGCAGCGCGGACAGGGTCGCAACTAATGAAAAACTGTTTTTT
-	-	TRBJ2-1	TRBV7-7	CASSLGIGNNEQFF	TGTGCCAGCAGCTTAGGGATAGGTAACAATGAGCAGTTCTTC
few	-	TRBJ1-5	TRBV7-2	CASSDRQANQPQHF	TGTGCCAGCAGCGATCGACAGGCAAATCAGCCCCAGCATTTT
-	-	TRBJ1-1	TRBV6-1	CASSVRGSTEAFF	TGTGCCAGCAGTGTAAGGGGGAGCACTGAAGCTTTCTTT
-	TRBD1	TRBJ2-3	TRBV29-1	CSAPDRPTDTQYF	TGCAGCGCCCCGGACAGGCCCACAGATACGCAGTATTTT
-	-	TRBJ2-1	TRBV11-3	CASSGRGSSYNEQFF	TGTGCCAGCAGCGGTAGGGGGAGCTCCTACAATGAGCAGTTCTTC
-	-	TRBJ2-5	TRBV6-6	CASQRQETQYF	TGTGCCAGCCAGAGACAAGAGACCCAGTACTTC
-	TRBD1	TRBJ1-4	TRBV29-1	CSASGTGFNEKLFF	TGCAGCGCATCCGGGACAGGATTTAATGAAAAACTGTTTTTT
few	-	TRBJ1-5	TRBV2	CASSEQGGNQPQHF	TGTGCCAGCAGTGAACAGGGCGGGAATCAGCCCCAGCATTTT
-	TRBD1	TRBJ1-1	TRBV5-5	CASRASRDRRGDFF	TGTGCCAGCAGGGCATCCCGGGACAGACGCGGGGATTTCTTT
-	-	TRBJ1-1	TRBV18	CASSPTRYQGEAFF	TGTGCCAGCTCACCCACCCGATACCAGGGGGAAGCTTTCTTT
-	TRBD1	TRBJ1-4	TRBV5-6	CASSLQGAEEKLFF	TGTGCCAGCAGCTTGCAGGGGGCAGAAGAAAAACTGTTTTTT
-	TRBD1	TRBJ1-2	TRBV6-6	CASSYKGQGRYGYTF	TGTGCCAGCAGTTACAAGGGACAGGGAAGGTATGGCTACACCTTC
-	-	TRBJ1-1	TRBV15	CATSRDRATTEAFF	TGTGCCACCAGCAGAGACAGGGCGACCACTGAAGCTTTCTTT
-	-	TRBJ2-1	TRBV4-3	CASSQRQSSYNEQFF	TGCGCCAGCAGCCAACGACAGAGCTCCTACAATGAGCAGTTCTTC
-	TRBD1	TRBJ1-4	TRBV5-4	CASRTGTGTGVGEKLFF	TGTGCCAGCAGAACCGGGACAGGGACCGGGGTTGGTGAAAAACTGTTTTTT
-	TRBD1	TRBJ2-1	TRBV5-1	CASSPDQGTGVFF	TGCGCCAGCAGCCCCGACCAAGGGACAGGGGTGTTCTTC
-	-	TRBJ2-5	TRBV19	CASSISGVETQYF	TGTGCCAGTAGTATTTCAGGGGTTGAGACCCAGTACTTC
-	-	TRBJ2-2	TRBV2	CASSPGTFPGELFF	TGTGCCAGCAGCCCGGGGACTTTCCCCGGGGAGCTGTTTTTT
-	TRBD1	TRBJ1-5	TRBV18	CASSPEYDRALQPQHF	TGTGCCAGCTCACCGGAGTATGACAGGGCCCTCCAGCCCCAGCATTTT
-	TRBD1	TRBJ2-7	TRBV28	CASSLPGQRQYF	TGTGCCAGCAGTCTTCCGGGACAGAGACAGTACTTC
-	-	TRBJ1-2	TRBV6-6	CASSYGRVYGYTF	TGTGCCAGCAGTTATGGCAGGGTCTATGGCTACACCTTC
-	TRBD1	TRBJ1-5	TRBV27	CASSSDRGYQPQHF	TGTGCCAGCAGTTCAGACAGGGGGTATCAGCCCCAGCATTTT
-	-	TRBJ2-7	TRBV6-4	CASSVLPGSYEQYF	TGTGCCAGCAGTGTATTACCCGGGAGTTACGAGCAGTACTTC
-	-	TRBJ1-3	TRBV4-1	CASSQDAYSGNTIYF	TGCGCCAGCAGCCAAGACGCATACTCTGGAAACACCATATATTTT
-	-	TRBJ2-5	TRBV7-9	CAVEGQETQYF	TGTGCAGTCGAGGGGCAAGAGACCCAGTACTTC
-	TRBD1	TRBJ2-7	TRBV4-2	CASSQVVGQGIYEQYF	TGTGCCAGCAGCCAAGTCGTGGGACAGGGAATCTACGAGCAGTACTTC
-	TRBD1	TRBJ1-5	TRBV4-1	CASSQDWTGVYQPQHF	TGCGCCAGCAGCCAAGATTGGACAGGGGTCTATCAGCCCCAGCATTTT
-	TRBD2	TRBJ2-7	TRBV7-3	CASSPGGTGVGEQYF	TGTGCCAGCAGCCCGGGGGGGACCGGGGTAGGCGAGCAGTACTTC
-	TRBD1	TRBJ1-5	TRBV10-3	CAISEGTGTHQPQHF	TGTGCCATCAGTGAGGGGACAGGGACCCATCAGCCCCAGCATTTT
-	-	TRBJ2-5	TRBV6-1	CASSELGGPNPETQYF	TGTGCCAGCAGTGAACTCGGGGGGCCGAACCCGGAGACCCAGTACTTC
-	TRBD1	TRBJ1-2	TRBV4-1	CASSQAGTGRVYGYTF	TGCGCCAGCAGCCAGGCCGGGACAGGGCGCGTCTATGGCTACACCTTC
-	-	TRBJ1-2	TRBV27	CASSEFRGNYYGYTF	TGTGCCAGCAGTGAGTTTCGGGGGAACTACTATGGCTACACCTTC
-	-	TRBJ2-7	TRBV27	CASSDHRDTLYEQYF	TGTGCCAGCAGCGATCACCGGGACACCCTCTACGAGCAGTACTTC